The 7 T cell receptor beta chains below were found in one sample sequenced in a study of neurological immune-mediated disorders. TCRdb re-called the 5' RACE reads through MiXCR, storing one row per CDR3 protein. The sample lists more than 70,000 distinct CDR3 sequences; approximately 17% were seen once. Sample: PBMCs. These receptors all come from a woman between 40 and 50 years old in good health.

The rearrangement links TRBV7-2 to TRBJ2-5, with unresolved D. The germline gives CDR1 SGHTA, CDR2 FQGNSA. V lost 4 bases, J lost 7 bases, and 19 bases lay in between. The CDR3 runs 15 residues. The CDR3, as DNA: TGTGCCAGCAGCTCCGTCGGAGCCTTGCTGGGGACCCAGTACTTC. Amino acid sequence: CASSSVGALLGTQYF. The entire variable domain, with the rest obtained from reference TRBV7-2 and TRBJ2-5, is as follows: GAGVSQSPSNKVTEKGKDVELRCDPISGHTALYWYRQSLGQGLEFLIYFQGNSAPDKSGLPSDRFSAERTGGSVSTLTIQRTQQEDSAVYLCASSSVGALLGTQYFGPGTRLLVL.

In this sample, this clonotype turned up many times. The chain recombines TRBV4-1 with TRBJ2-3; tentatively, D is TRBD2 (6 bases). V was shortened by 5 bases and J by 3 bases, with 12 bases between the two germline ends. The V gene's germline CDR1 is MGHRA and CDR2 YSYEKL. CDR3 length: 14 amino acids. CDR3 DNA: TGCGCCAGCAGCGTTGGCGGAGGGACAGATACGCAGTATTTT. This translates into CASSVGGGTDTQYF.

This clonotype was counted between two and nine times. The chain is built from TRBV5-1 and TRBJ2-7; D unclear. The CDR3 length is 15 residues. V shed 0 bases and J shed 2 bases, with 12 bases lying between them. Germline CDR1 and CDR2: SGHRS and YFSETQ. CDR3 bases: TGCGCCAGCAGCTTGGGACGGATACAGACCTACGAGCAGTACTTC. This sequence encodes CASSLGRIQTYEQYF.

This clonotype came up a few times. The chain has TRBV2 and TRBJ2-6; the D is unclear. V dropped 6 bases and J dropped 0 bases, with 6 bases sitting between them. Per germline, CDR1 SNHLY and CDR2 FYNNEI. The CDR3 contains 14 residues. In DNA, the CDR3 is TGTGCCAGCAGGGTGGACTCTGGGGCCAACGTCCTGACTTTC. As protein: CASRVDSGANVLTF.

A single count supports this clonotype. One base away lies a much larger clone, so this may be a sequencing read error. This CDR3 is CASSRDSYQTQHF. For the CDR3, the DNA is TGTGCCAGCAGCCGGGACAGCTATCAGACCCAGCATTTT. This chain joins TRBV6-2 or TRBV6-3 and TRBJ1-5; 7 bases agree with TRBD1. This CDR3 spans 13 amino acids. Germline V gene data show CDR1 as MNHEY and CDR2 as SVGEGT.

Only a few counts were recorded for this clonotype. In DNA form, the CDR3 reads TGTGCCAGCAGCCCGGCGAGTAACTTTTTCAATCAGCCCCAGCATTTT. Residues: CASSPASNFFNQPQHF. V gene TRBV6-2 or TRBV6-3 combines with J gene TRBJ1-5; D remains ambiguous. V was clipped by 6 bases and J by 3 bases, with 18 bases between them. The CDR3 spans 16 residues. Germline V gene data show CDR1 as MNHEY and CDR2 as SVGEGT.

Concerning this clonotype: One end of the junction does not line up with germline, which may come from a read error. V usage is TRBV20-1 and J usage is TRBJ2-2; 8 bases line up with TRBD2. The germline V gene has CDR1 DFQATT and CDR2 SNEGSKA (reference sequence). There are 15 residues in the CDR3. CDR3 residues: CSTSTSSGGPGELFF. The CDR3 DNA follows: TGCAGTACTAGCACATCCAGCGGGGGCCCCGGGGAGCTGTTTTTT.